This TCR beta chain comes out of a study of early T cells in non-severe SARS-CoV-2 infection. Turning to the study itself: With bulk RNA from unsorted whole blood as input, sequencing yielded unpaired chains.

Attachment of unique molecular identifiers to individual cDNA molecules was performed. Via MiXCR, TCRdb re-called the 5' RACE reads, giving one row per CDR3 protein. The sample lists tens of thousands of distinct CDR3 sequences, roughly 15% seen once, with around 3.7% in the top ten. The germline V gene has CDR1 DFQATT and CDR2 SNEGSKA (reference sequence). V lost 7 bases and J 5 bases, leaving 9 bases between the germline ends. The CDR3 has 11 amino acids. For this clonotype: No antigen is known for it.

Overall study results and limits: The matching step, a VDJdb search, favored anti-spike CD8 responses and missed private and CD4 specificities.

Here the sequenced sample was whole blood, taken at baseline. This clonotype was obtained from an adult who was a healthcare worker with PCR-confirmed SARS-CoV-2 infection or an uninfected control (not recorded which). The V gene is TRBV20-1, the J gene TRBJ2-1, with D perhaps TRBD2 (6 bases). The CDR3 bases are TGCAGTGAGGTAGCGGACAATGAGCAGTTCTTC. It encodes CSEVADNEQFF.